This is a list of T cell receptor beta chains from one sample in a study of T cells after posttransplantation cyclophosphamide. The protocol was immunoSEQ multiplex PCR, while the TCRdb copy is restricted to in-frame clones and leaves out a portion. The table records around 20,000 clones, 83% of them present only once. The specimen sequenced was memory CD4+ T cells sorted from blood. The receptor source for this set is a man in his thirties or forties in good health and a related stem cell transplant donor. The CDR3 runs from the conserved cysteine through the conserved F or W. The D gene is left open where the match is weak. Expanded clones are given a class, and other clones once, few, many or no size at all.

J gene,clone size,D gene,V gene,CDR3 protein,CDR3 DNA
TRBJ1-2,.,.,TRBV7-2,CASSSSGRIGYTF,TGTGCCAGCAGCTCATCCGGGAGGATTGGCTACACCTTC
TRBJ2-7,.,TRBD1,TRBV28,CASQGQSTYEQYF,TGTGCCAGCCAGGGACAGTCCACCTACGAGCAGTACTTC
TRBJ1-2,.,TRBD1,TRBV4-1,CASSQDGTGNYGYTF,TGCGCCAGCAGCCAAGATGGGACAGGGAACTATGGCTACACCTTC
TRBJ2-1,.,.,TRBV6-1,CASSDRRFAVEQFF,TGTGCCAGCAGTGATAGGAGGTTCGCAGTGGAGCAGTTCTTC
TRBJ2-5,.,TRBD1,TRBV5-1,CASSPGNRGETQYF,TGCGCCAGCAGCCCAGGGAACAGGGGAGAGACCCAGTACTTC
TRBJ1-1,.,.,TRBV18,CASSPSRQPNMNTEAFF,TGTGCCAGCTCACCAAGCCGACAGCCAAACATGAACACTGAAGCTTTCTTT
TRBJ2-1,.,.,TRBV7-2,CASSLAFGQYNEQFF,TGTGCCAGCAGCTTAGCGTTTGGACAGTACAATGAGCAGTTCTTC
TRBJ2-2,once,TRBD2,TRBV6-5,CASSYSIGGAVGELFF,TGTGCCAGCAGTTACTCGATCGGGGGGGCCGTCGGGGAGCTGTTTTTT
TRBJ1-4,.,TRBD1,TRBV7-2,CASSLDGRQGEKLFF,TGTGCCAGCAGCTTAGACGGCAGACAGGGGGAAAAACTGTTTTTT
TRBJ1-4,.,.,TRBV5-4,CASSSPTVGAEKLFF,TGTGCCAGCAGCTCCCCCACAGTGGGGGCTGAAAAACTGTTTTTT
TRBJ2-5,.,TRBD1,TRBV6-5,CASSTLQGAGETQYF,TGTGCCAGCAGTACCTTACAGGGGGCCGGAGAGACCCAGTACTTC
TRBJ2-2,.,.,TRBV15,CATSLRLWEAGELFF,TGTGCCACCAGCCTAAGATTGTGGGAGGCCGGGGAGCTGTTTTTT
TRBJ1-4,.,.,TRBV6-1,CASSGPLGRTNEKLFF,TGTGCCAGCAGTGGACCCCTGGGGAGAACTAATGAAAAACTGTTTTTT
TRBJ1-1,.,.,TRBV18,CASSPPPGYTEAFF,TGTGCCAGCTCACCACCCCCGGGATACACTGAAGCTTTCTTT
TRBJ2-5,.,TRBD1,TRBV10-3,CAIRSDRAETQYF,TGTGCCATCAGGTCGGACAGGGCAGAGACCCAGTACTTC
TRBJ1-6,.,.,TRBV11-2,CASSRLGALNNSPLHF,TGTGCCAGCAGCCGTCTGGGGGCATTAAATAATTCACCCCTCCACTTT
TRBJ2-1,.,TRBD2,TRBV4-2,CASSQAPLAGPSYNEQFF,TGTGCCAGCAGCCAAGCGCCACTAGCGGGGCCTTCCTACAATGAGCAGTTCTTC
TRBJ2-5,.,TRBD2,TRBV19,CASSARTRGETQYF,TGTGCCAGTAGTGCCCGGACTAGAGGGGAGACCCAGTACTTC
TRBJ1-2,once,.,TRBV18,CASSPSAGGSGGYTF,TGTGCCAGCTCACCATCGGCGGGGGGCTCGGGTGGCTACACCTTC
TRBJ2-3,few,TRBD2,TRBV4-2,CASSQEGRGGQPDTQYF,TGTGCCAGCAGCCAAGAGGGGCGGGGGGGCCAGCCAGATACGCAGTATTTT
TRBJ2-3,.,TRBD1,TRBV5-4,CASSRATGGRTDTQYF,TGTGCCAGCAGTCGAGCGACAGGGGGCCGCACAGATACGCAGTATTTT
TRBJ1-5,.,.,TRBV18,CASSEGVDQPQHF,TGTGCCAGCTCAGAAGGGGTTGATCAGCCCCAGCATTTT
TRBJ1-1,.,TRBD1,TRBV4-2,CASSRDRGRLEDTEAFF,TGTGCCAGCAGCCGGGACAGGGGGCGCCTAGAGGACACTGAAGCTTTCTTT
TRBJ2-1,.,.,TRBV11-3,CASSEQGEGEQFF,TGTGCCAGCAGTGAACAGGGAGAGGGTGAGCAGTTCTTC
TRBJ2-5,.,.,TRBV10-3,CAITDGQGGGETQYF,TGTGCCATTACGGACGGACAGGGAGGGGGAGAGACCCAGTACTTC
TRBJ2-6,.,TRBD1,TRBV7-9,CASRTGTGGRGANVLTF,TGTGCCAGCAGGACCGGGACAGGGGGACGTGGGGCCAACGTCCTGACTTTC